This entry lists 18 T cell receptor beta chains sequenced from one sample in a study of control samples from healthy donors and cancer patients. Clones were read by immunoSEQ multiplex PCR, and TCRdb kept only the in-frame ones, dropping some. The profile covers almost 85,000 clones, with 70% to 85% appearing a single time and around 10% taken by the ten largest. The sequencing sample was made of PBMCs. The receptor source for this set is a man aged 55 to 69 with head and neck cancer.

V and J are TRBV6-5 and TRBJ2-1, with TRBD2 matching 13 bases. Germline lookup yields CDR1 MNHEY and CDR2 SVGAGI. V shed 6 bases, J shed 8 bases, and the junction held 7 bases outside the gene matches. The CDR3 is made up of 15 amino acids. The CDR3: CASRSTSGRAHEQFF. The CDR3 DNA reads as TGTGCCAGCAGGTCCACTAGCGGGAGGGCCCATGAGCAGTTCTTC.

As for this clone: A much larger clone sits a single nucleotide away, making a read error possible. In the same sample, other DNA sequences code for this CDR3. The chain links TRBV15 to TRBJ2-2; D might be TRBD2 (7 bases). Trimming pared 1 base from V and 4 bases from J, leaving 13 bases between. The CDR3 loop spans 16 amino acids. CDR1 and CDR2 from the germline V gene are LNHNV and YYDKDF (reference sequence). CDR3 nucleotide sequence: TGTGCCACCAGCAGAGTTATGGGGGGGGCCACCGGGGAGCTGTTTTTT. Translating it yields CATSRVMGGATGELFF.

The rearrangement joins TRBV2 to TRBJ2-3; D is unclear. V lost 1 base to trimming and J lost 2 bases, with 10 bases between them. CDR1 and CDR2 (germline): SNHLY, FYNNEI. There are 15 residues in the CDR3. CDR3 region: CASSEVIGATDTQYF. The CDR3 DNA reads TGTGCCAGCAGTGAAGTGATTGGAGCCACAGATACGCAGTATTTT. Together with reference TRBV2 and TRBJ2-3, the CDR3 gives the full variable domain: EPEVTQTPSHQVTQMGQEVILRCVPISNHLYFYWYRQILGQKVEFLVSFYNNEISEKSEIFDDQFSVERPDGSNFTLKIRSTKLEDSAMYFCASSEVIGATDTQYFGPGTRLTVL.

The genes are TRBV19 and TRBJ2-3; tentatively, D is TRBD1 (6 bases). CDR1 is LNHDA and CDR2 is SQIVND in the germline V gene (reference sequence). Deletions cut 0 bases from V and 7 bases from J, with 20 bases between. The CDR3 is 17 residues long. The DNA for the CDR3 is TGTGCCAGTAGTATAGAGGCAGGGGCTACTCAGTACAATACGCAGTATTTT. Protein product: CASSIEAGATQYNTQYF.

The rearrangement links TRBV3-1 (or the pseudogene TRBV3-2) to TRBJ2-7; 7 bases line up with TRBD2. Trimming removed 0 bases from V and 3 bases from J; junction bases left unmatched: 5. The CDR3 runs 15 residues. Germline-derived CDR1 and CDR2 are LGHDT and YNNKEL (reference sequence). CDR3 in amino acids: CASSQEGGGSYEQYF. CDR3 in DNA: TGTGCCAGCAGCCAAGAGGGGGGAGGGAGCTACGAGCAGTACTTC.

The chain joins TRBV12-3 or TRBV12-4 to TRBJ2-3, with no clear D. V was trimmed by 4 bases and J by 3 bases, leaving 8 bases between them. This CDR3 is built from 13 residues. The CDR3, as DNA: TGTGCCAGCAGTTGGGCCCGGACAGATACGCAGTATTTT. It yields the protein CASSWARTDTQYF.

The chain recombines TRBV19 with TRBJ1-4, with D tentatively TRBD1 (5 bases). The germline V and J ends were trimmed by 5 bases and 4 bases, with 14 bases remaining between them. CDR1 is LNHDA, CDR2 SQIVND, per germline (reference sequence). This CDR3 has 15 residues. CDR3 protein: CASSWQGWSNEKLFF. The CDR3 region has the DNA TGTGCCAGTAGTTGGCAGGGCTGGAGTAATGAAAAACTGTTTTTT.

J is TRBJ2-7 and V is TRBV10-1; 7 nucleotides match TRBD2. CDR3 length: 13 residues. V was clipped by 2 bases and J by 6 bases; unmatched bases: 4. CDR1 and CDR2 (germline): WNHNN, SYGVQD (reference sequence). CDR3 in DNA: TGCGCCAGCAGTGAGGGGTGGGGGGGCGAGCAGTACTTC. Translating it yields CASSEGWGGEQYF.

The sample holds one count of this clone. J is TRBJ2-7 and V is TRBV27; 9 bases align to TRBD1. Germline values: CDR1 MNHEY, CDR2 SMNVEV (reference sequence). The CDR3 covers 16 residues. Trimming cost V 7 bases and J 1 base; bases outside gene matches: 11. The DNA of the CDR3 is TGTGCCAGCATCGGCCGGGACAGGGTTGGGTCCTACGAGCAGTACTTC. Protein sequence: CASIGRDRVGSYEQYF.

V gene TRBV6-5 combines with J gene TRBJ2-7; D ambiguous. This CDR3 is 13 amino acids long. CDR1 is MNHEY and CDR2 is SVGAGI in the germline V gene. V was shortened by 6 bases and J by 0 bases, with 9 bases between the two germline ends. The chain's CDR3 is CASRDYSSYEQYF. The CDR3 DNA is TGTGCCAGCAGGGATTATAGCTCCTACGAGCAGTACTTC.

This chain uses TRBV7-9 with TRBJ1-2; no clear D. Trimming stripped 1 base from V and 1 base from J, with 7 bases between. This CDR3 has 14 amino acids. Germline lookup yields CDR1 SEHNR and CDR2 FQNEAQ (reference sequence). The CDR3 loop reads CASSLGGDNYGYTF. The CDR3 DNA reads as TGTGCCAGCAGCTTAGGGGGAGATAACTATGGCTACACCTTC.

CDR3 nucleotide sequence: TGTGCCAGCTCACCCCCCTCCGTCGGTGGAGAGACCCAGTACTTC. This translates into CASSPPSVGGETQYF. The V and J genes are TRBV18 and TRBJ2-5; D is ambiguous. With 3 bases removed from V and 4 bases from J, the gap between germline ends came to 15 bases. The V gene's germline CDR1 is KGHSH and CDR2 LQKENI. CDR3 length: 15 amino acids. Using reference TRBV18 and TRBJ2-5 for the parts outside the CDR3, the full variable domain is NAGVMQNPRHLVRRRGQEARLRCSPMKGHSHVYWYRQLPEEGLKFMVYLQKENIIDESGMPKERFSAEFPKEGPSILRIQQVVRGDSAAYFCASSPPSVGGETQYFGPGTRLLVL.

V and J are TRBV6-5 and TRBJ2-7; D not resolved. Trimming left V 6 bases short and J 0 bases short, with 12 bases between. CDR3 length equals 14 residues. The V gene's germline CDR1 is MNHEY and CDR2 SVGAGI. The CDR3 sequence: CASRKGRNSYEQYF. The CDR3 region has the DNA TGTGCCAGCAGGAAAGGACGGAACTCCTACGAGCAGTACTTC.

Note on this clone: The same CDR3 can be traced to other DNA sequences in this sample. The chain employs TRBV28 and TRBJ1-1; D is unresolved. CDR3 length equals 13 residues. Germline-derived CDR1 and CDR2 are MDHEN and SYDVKM. V lost 2 bases and J 1 base, leaving 5 bases between the germline ends. CDR3 sequence reads: CASSLRANTEAFF. As DNA, the CDR3 is TGTGCCAGCAGTTTAAGAGCGAACACTGAAGCTTTCTTT.

The J gene is TRBJ2-7, the V gene TRBV10-3, with 9 bases that match TRBD1. The CDR3 length is 15 residues. V was pared by 6 bases and J by 6 bases, with 12 bases of the junction left unmatched. Germline V gives CDR1 ENHRY, CDR2 SYGVKD. The CDR3 bases are TGTGCCATCAGCCTTACCGGGACAGGGATCCGCGAGCAGTACTTC. It encodes CAISLTGTGIREQYF.

The chain has TRBV30 and TRBJ1-1; 9 positions match TRBD1. The CDR3 length is 12 residues. Germline V gene sequence: CDR1 GTSNPN, CDR2 SVGIG (reference sequence). V lost 5 bases to trimming and J lost 8 bases; unmatched junction nucleotides: 6. The CDR3 region is CAWGGQGSEAFF. The CDR3, as DNA: TGTGCCTGGGGTGGACAGGGGTCGGAAGCTTTCTTT.

The chain carries TRBV5-6 and TRBJ2-7, with D perhaps assigned TRBD1 or TRBD2 (5 bases each). Trimming removed 4 bases at V and 3 bases at J, with 23 bases between. Germline CDR1 is SGHDT and CDR2 is YYEEEE. The CDR3 has 17 residues. The CDR3 loop is CASSPQLRGTEFYEQYF. Written as DNA, the CDR3 is TGTGCCAGCAGCCCCCAGCTTAGAGGGACGGAGTTCTACGAGCAGTACTTC.

This chain joins TRBV5-1 and TRBJ2-1; 10 positions match TRBD1. Per germline, CDR1 SGHRS and CDR2 YFSETQ. J was trimmed by 6 bases and V by 4 bases; bases with no gene match: 4. CDR3 length: 14 residues. As DNA, the CDR3 is TGCGCCAGCAGCCCGGGACAGGGGTTCAATGAGCAGTTCTTC. It is translated as CASSPGQGFNEQFF.